Listed here are 18 T cell receptor beta chains from one sample, sequenced in a study of PD-L1 blockade in urothelial cancer. The data were produced by immunoSEQ multiplex PCR, yet TCRdb's version contains in-frame clones alone and is incomplete. The data hold about 45,000 clones, with around 89% observed a single time. Source: PBMCs, taken around atezolizumab (anti-PD-L1) treatment. The receptors originated from an elderly man with urothelial cancer.

The chain has TRBV30 and TRBJ2-7, with TRBD1 identical over 7 bases. Germline loops: CDR1 GTSNPN, CDR2 SVGIG (reference sequence). This CDR3 comprises 13 residues. J gave up 7 bases and V 2 bases, and 8 bases lay outside the gene matches. CDR3 coding DNA: TGTGCCTGGAGTCAAGACAGGGCCAGGGAGCAGTACTTC. Protein: CAWSQDRAREQYF.

This clone was seen only once. The chain employs TRBV6-1 and TRBJ2-5; 8 bases fit TRBD2. After removal of 6 bases from V and 4 bases from J, the junction contained 1 base not matched to a gene. The CDR3 contains 12 residues. Germline V lookup: CDR1 MNHNS, CDR2 SASEGT. Here the CDR3 reads CASRGTRETQYF. CDR3 coding DNA: TGTGCCAGCAGAGGGACTAGAGAGACCCAGTACTTC.

The chain carries TRBV9 and TRBJ1-2; maybe TRBD1 (5 bases). The CDR3 is 14 residues long. CDR1 is SGDLS, CDR2 YYNGEE, per germline. With 0 bases removed from V and 2 bases from J, the gap between germline ends came to 8 bases. CDR3 sequence (DNA): TGTGCCAGCAGCGTAGAAACAGGAAACTATGGCTACACCTTC. It specifies CASSVETGNYGYTF.

The chain recombines TRBV5-1 with TRBJ2-3; D is uncertain. CDR1 is SGHRS and CDR2 is YFSETQ in the germline V gene. This CDR3 is 12 amino acids long. Between the trimmed V and J ends, which lost 0 bases and 4 bases, there was a span of 3 bases. CDR3 loop: CASSLVSDTQYF. DNA of the CDR3: TGCGCCAGCAGCTTGGTATCAGATACGCAGTATTTT.

The J gene is TRBJ2-3, the V gene TRBV6-1, with 10 bases aligning to TRBD2. With 6 bases clipped from V and 2 bases from J, the junction kept 5 bases outside the gene matches. Germline V CDR1 and CDR2: MNHNS, SASEGT. CDR3 size: 15 residues. Here the CDR3 DNA reads TGTGCCAGCAGAGAAACTAGCGGGACCACAGATACGCAGTATTTT. Protein sequence: CASRETSGTTDTQYF.

The J gene is TRBJ1-4, the V gene TRBV18; 11 bases agree with TRBD1. This CDR3 has 15 residues. Germline V gene lookup returns CDR1 KGHSH and CDR2 LQKENI. With V trimmed by 3 bases and J by 7 bases, 4 bases remained unmatched. CDR3 coding DNA: TGTGCCAGCTCACCGATGGGACAGGGGGGTGAAAAACTGTTTTTT. Encoded protein: CASSPMGQGGEKLFF. Supplemented by reference TRBV18 and TRBJ1-4, the full variable domain reads NAGVMQNPRHLVRRRGQEARLRCSPMKGHSHVYWYRQLPEEGLKFMVYLQKENIIDESGMPKERFSAEFPKEGPSILRIQQVVRGDSAAYFCASSPMGQGGEKLFFGSGTQLSVL.

The V gene is TRBV5-6, the J gene TRBJ2-2; 9 bases agree with TRBD1. Per the germline V gene, CDR1 is SGHDT and CDR2 is YYEEEE. The CDR3 length is 17 residues. Trimming removed 3 bases from V and 5 bases from J; junction bases left unmatched: 11. The CDR3 region has the DNA TGTGCCAGCAGCTCGGTTAGTGGGGACAGGGATACCGGGGAGCTGTTTTTT. Translated: CASSSVSGDRDTGELFF.

J is TRBJ1-6 and V is TRBV5-1; 9 bases are a match to TRBD1. The junction had 4 bases not matched to a gene; V was cut back by 3 bases and J by 6 bases. The CDR3 is 15 amino acids. Germline V gene data show CDR1 as SGHRS and CDR2 as YFSETQ. The CDR3 coding sequence is TGCGCCAGCAGCTCCGGACAGGGGCCTAATTCACCCCTCCACTTT. Translating gives CASSSGQGPNSPLHF.

The gene calls are TRBV27 and TRBJ2-7, with TRBD1 identical over 9 bases. This CDR3 region has 12 residues. The V gene's germline CDR1 is MNHEY and CDR2 SMNVEV (reference sequence). The J segment lost 4 bases and the V segment lost 8 bases, leaving 3 bases of the junction unmatched. The CDR3 DNA is TGTGCCAGCGGACAGGGGAAATACGAGCAGTACTTC. It is translated as CASGQGKYEQYF.

The V gene is TRBV6-1, the J gene TRBJ1-1, with TRBD1 matching over 8 bases. Trimming took 4 bases from V and 5 from J; bases not matched to a gene: 3. Germline loops: CDR1 MNHNS, CDR2 SASEGT. The CDR3 contains 13 residues. DNA of the CDR3: TGTGCCAGCAGTGCTGACAGGGGAACTGAAGCTTTCTTT. Its translation is CASSADRGTEAFF.

The V and J genes are TRBV29-1 and TRBJ2-1; 9 bases align to TRBD1. This CDR3 has 13 residues. Germline CDR1 and CDR2: SQVTM and ANQGSEA. With 4 bases clipped from V and 6 bases from J, the junction kept 4 bases outside the gene matches. The CDR3 is CSVAQGAINEQFF. CDR3 nucleotides: TGCAGCGTTGCACAGGGGGCTATCAATGAGCAGTTCTTC.

This chain links TRBV5-4 with TRBJ1-1; D ambiguous. The ends were cut back, 2 bases at V and 5 bases at J, with 7 bases in the middle. The CDR3 sequence is 12 residues long. Germline values: CDR1 SGHNT, CDR2 YYREEE (reference sequence). The CDR3 spells CASSFRGTEAFF. The CDR3 coding sequence is TGTGCCAGCAGCTTCCGGGGAACTGAAGCTTTCTTT. Together with reference TRBV5-4 and TRBJ1-1, the CDR3 gives the full variable domain: ETGVTQSPTHLIKTRGQQVTLRCSSQSGHNTVSWYQQALGQGPQFIFQYYREEENGRGNFPPRFSGLQFPNYSSELNVNALELDDSALYLCASSFRGTEAFFGQGTRLTVV.

The chain links TRBV29-1 to TRBJ1-4; no definite D call. Trimming shortened V by 7 bases and J by 8 bases, and 8 bases separated the two germline ends. Germline values: CDR1 SQVTM, CDR2 ANQGSEA. The CDR3 sequence is 10 residues long. CDR3 region: CSAYSEKLFF. DNA of the CDR3: TGCAGCGCATACAGCGAAAAACTGTTTTTT. The variable domain in full, completed from reference TRBV29-1 and TRBJ1-4, reads SAVISQKPSRDICQRGTSLTIQCQVDSQVTMMFWYRQQPGQSLTLIATANQGSEATYESGFVIDKFPISRPNLTFSTLTVSNMSPEDSSIYLCSAYSEKLFFGSGTQLSVL.

J is TRBJ2-7 and V is TRBV27, with 10 bases that match TRBD1. V shed 2 bases, J shed 4 bases, and the junction held 14 bases outside the gene matches. The CDR3 covers 18 residues. CDR1 and CDR2 from the germline V gene are MNHEY and SMNVEV (reference sequence). As DNA, the CDR3 is TGTGCCAGCAGTTTAATAGCGCCGACAGGGGGCAATTCGTACGAGCAGTACTTC. Translation gives CASSLIAPTGGNSYEQYF.

The chain combines TRBV6-5 with TRBJ1-1, with D tentatively TRBD1 (6 bases). The CDR3 loop spans 14 amino acids. The germline V gene has CDR1 MNHEY and CDR2 SVGAGI. The V gene lost 7 bases and the J gene lost 11 bases, with 23 bases spanning the gap. Here the CDR3 reads CASTAYGGGAYAFF. CDR3 nucleotides: TGTGCCAGCACCGCCTATGGGGGGGGCGCCTATGCTTTCTTT.

The V and J genes are TRBV6-5 and TRBJ1-1, with a tentative D call TRBD1 (6 bases). The CDR3 extends over 15 amino acids. CDR1 and CDR2 from the germline V gene are MNHEY and SVGAGI. V was clipped by 3 bases and J by 4 bases, with 15 bases between them. CDR3 sequence reads: CASSYTAGVSTEAFF. As DNA, the CDR3 is TGTGCCAGCAGTTATACGGCAGGGGTCAGCACTGAAGCTTTCTTT.

The chain employs TRBV9 and TRBJ2-5, with TRBD1 matching over 9 bases. Germline V gene sequence: CDR1 SGDLS, CDR2 YYNGEE. The trim removed 0 bases at V and 4 bases at J, leaving 1 base unmatched. This CDR3 region has 14 residues. CDR3 amino acids: CASSVGQGVETQYF. For the CDR3, the DNA is TGTGCCAGCAGCGTAGGACAGGGGGTAGAGACCCAGTACTTC.

V is TRBV7-7 and J is TRBJ2-1, with TRBD2 identical over 10 bases. There are 15 residues in the CDR3. Germline V lookup: CDR1 SSHAT, CDR2 FNYEAQ (reference sequence). The trim removed 5 bases at V and 6 bases at J, leaving 7 bases unmatched. The CDR3 loop is CASSQIAGGINEQFF. In nucleotides, the CDR3 is TGTGCCAGCAGCCAAATAGCGGGAGGTATCAATGAGCAGTTCTTC.